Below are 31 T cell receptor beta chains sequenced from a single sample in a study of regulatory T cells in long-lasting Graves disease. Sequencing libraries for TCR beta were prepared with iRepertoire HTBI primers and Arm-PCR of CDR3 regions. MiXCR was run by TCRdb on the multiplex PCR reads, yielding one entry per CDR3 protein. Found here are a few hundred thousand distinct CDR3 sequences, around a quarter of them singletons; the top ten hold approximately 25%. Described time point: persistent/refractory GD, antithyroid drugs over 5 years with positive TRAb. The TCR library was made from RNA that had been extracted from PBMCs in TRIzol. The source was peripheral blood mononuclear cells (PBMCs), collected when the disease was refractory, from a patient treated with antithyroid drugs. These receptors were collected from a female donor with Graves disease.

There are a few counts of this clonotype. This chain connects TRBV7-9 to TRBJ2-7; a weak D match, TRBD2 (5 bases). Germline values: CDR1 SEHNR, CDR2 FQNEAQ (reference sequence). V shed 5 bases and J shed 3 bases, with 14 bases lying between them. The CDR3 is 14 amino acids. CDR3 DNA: TGTGCCAGCAGCCTCACGGACGGGAACTACGAGCAGTACTTC. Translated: CASSLTDGNYEQYF.

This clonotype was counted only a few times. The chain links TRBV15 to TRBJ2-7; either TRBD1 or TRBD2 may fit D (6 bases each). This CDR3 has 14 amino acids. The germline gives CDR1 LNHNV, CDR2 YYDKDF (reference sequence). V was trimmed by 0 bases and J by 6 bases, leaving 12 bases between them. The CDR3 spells CATSRDRGLGEQYF. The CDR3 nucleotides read TGTGCCACCAGCAGAGATCGGGGGCTGGGCGAGCAGTACTTC.

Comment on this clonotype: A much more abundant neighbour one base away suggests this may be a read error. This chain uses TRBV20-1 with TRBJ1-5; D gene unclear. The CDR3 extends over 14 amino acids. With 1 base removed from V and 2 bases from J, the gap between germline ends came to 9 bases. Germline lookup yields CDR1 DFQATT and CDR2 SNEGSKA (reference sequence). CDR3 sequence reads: CSARATSGNQPQHF. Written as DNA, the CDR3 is TGCAGTGCTAGAGCAACCTCCGGCAATCAGCCCCAGCATTTT.

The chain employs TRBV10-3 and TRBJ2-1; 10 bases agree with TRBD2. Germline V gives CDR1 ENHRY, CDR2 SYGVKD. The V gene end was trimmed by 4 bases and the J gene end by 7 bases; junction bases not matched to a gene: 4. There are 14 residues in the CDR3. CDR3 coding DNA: TGTGCCATCAGTGGACTAGCGGGCCAAAATGAGCAGTTCTTC. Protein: CAISGLAGQNEQFF.

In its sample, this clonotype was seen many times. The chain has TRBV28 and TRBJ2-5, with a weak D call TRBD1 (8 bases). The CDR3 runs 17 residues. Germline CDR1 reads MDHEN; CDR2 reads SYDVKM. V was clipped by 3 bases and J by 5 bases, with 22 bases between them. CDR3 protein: CASSLGGQGARSETQYF. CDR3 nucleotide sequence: TGTGCCAGCAGTTTGGGGGGGCAGGGGGCGAGATCGGAGACCCAGTACTTC.

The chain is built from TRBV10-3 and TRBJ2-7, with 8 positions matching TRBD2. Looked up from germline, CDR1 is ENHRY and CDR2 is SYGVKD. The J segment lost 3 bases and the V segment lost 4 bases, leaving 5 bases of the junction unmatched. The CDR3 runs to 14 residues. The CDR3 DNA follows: TGTGCCATCAGTGGGGGTAGCGGGAACTACGAGCAGTACTTC. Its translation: CAISGGSGNYEQYF.

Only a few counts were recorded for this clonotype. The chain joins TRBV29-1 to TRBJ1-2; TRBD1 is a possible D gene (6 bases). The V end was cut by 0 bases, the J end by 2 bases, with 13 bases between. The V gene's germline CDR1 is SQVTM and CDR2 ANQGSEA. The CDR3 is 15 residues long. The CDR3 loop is CSVEDGTLENYGYTF. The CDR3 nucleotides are TGCAGCGTTGAAGATGGGACACTTGAGAACTATGGCTACACCTTC.

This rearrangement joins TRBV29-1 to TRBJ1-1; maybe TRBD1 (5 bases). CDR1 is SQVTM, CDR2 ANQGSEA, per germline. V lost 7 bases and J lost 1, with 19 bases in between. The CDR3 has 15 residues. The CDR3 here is CSAMKGGAPNTEAFF. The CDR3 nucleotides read TGCAGCGCCATGAAAGGCGGGGCTCCGAACACTGAAGCTTTCTTT. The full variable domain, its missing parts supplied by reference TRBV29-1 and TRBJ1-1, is SAVISQKPSRDICQRGTSLTIQCQVDSQVTMMFWYRQQPGQSLTLIATANQGSEATYESGFVIDKFPISRPNLTFSTLTVSNMSPEDSSIYLCSAMKGGAPNTEAFFGQGTRLTVV.

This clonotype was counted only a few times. The CDR3 DNA sequence: TGTGCCAGCAGCTTAAGTGGCGTCGGCCTGATCGAGCAGTACTTC. Translating it yields CASSLSGVGLIEQYF. The chain couples TRBV7-9 to TRBJ2-7; D is undetermined. CDR1 is SEHNR, CDR2 FQNEAQ, per germline (reference sequence). V dropped 2 bases and J dropped 6 bases, with 17 bases sitting between them. There are 15 residues in the CDR3.

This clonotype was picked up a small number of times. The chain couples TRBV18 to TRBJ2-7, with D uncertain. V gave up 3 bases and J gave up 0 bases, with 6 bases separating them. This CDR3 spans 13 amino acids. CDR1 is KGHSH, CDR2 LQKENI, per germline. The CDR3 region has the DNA TGTGCCAGCTCACCGGCTAGCTCCTACGAGCAGTACTTC. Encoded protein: CASSPASSYEQYF.

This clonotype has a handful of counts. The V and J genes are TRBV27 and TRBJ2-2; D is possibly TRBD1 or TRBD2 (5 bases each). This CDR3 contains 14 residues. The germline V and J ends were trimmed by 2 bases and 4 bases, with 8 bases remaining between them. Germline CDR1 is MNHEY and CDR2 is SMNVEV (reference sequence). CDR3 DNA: TGTGCCAGCAGTTTACTGGGGGTCACCGGGGAGCTGTTTTTT. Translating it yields CASSLLGVTGELFF.

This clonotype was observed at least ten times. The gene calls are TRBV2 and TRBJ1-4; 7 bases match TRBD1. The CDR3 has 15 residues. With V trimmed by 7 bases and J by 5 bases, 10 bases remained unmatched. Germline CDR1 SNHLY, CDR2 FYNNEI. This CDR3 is CASTPTGTENEKLFF. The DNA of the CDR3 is TGTGCCAGCACCCCAACCGGGACAGAGAATGAAAAACTGTTTTTT.

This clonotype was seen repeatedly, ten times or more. The CDR3 sequence is CAYHRDRPYGYTF. Written as DNA, the CDR3 is TGTGCCTACCACCGGGACAGACCGTATGGCTACACCTTC. The chain uses TRBV30 and TRBJ1-2, with 7 bases identical to TRBD1. Germline V gene sequence: CDR1 GTSNPN, CDR2 SVGIG (reference sequence). The CDR3 has 13 amino acids. With 7 bases clipped from V and 5 bases from J, the junction kept 10 bases outside the gene matches.

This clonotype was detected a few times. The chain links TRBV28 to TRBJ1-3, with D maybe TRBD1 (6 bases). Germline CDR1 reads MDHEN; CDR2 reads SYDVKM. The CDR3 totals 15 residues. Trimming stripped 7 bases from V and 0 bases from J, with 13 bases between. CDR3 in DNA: TGTGCCAGCACCCGGGGGGCCGTCTCTGGAAACACCATATATTTT. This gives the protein CASTRGAVSGNTIYF.

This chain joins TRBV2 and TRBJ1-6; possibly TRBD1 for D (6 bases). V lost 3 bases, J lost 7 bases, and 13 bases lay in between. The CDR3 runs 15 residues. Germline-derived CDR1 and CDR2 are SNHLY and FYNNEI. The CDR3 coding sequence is TGTGCCAGCAGTGAGGACAGTCCCTGGAATTCACCCCTCCACTTT. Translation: CASSEDSPWNSPLHF.

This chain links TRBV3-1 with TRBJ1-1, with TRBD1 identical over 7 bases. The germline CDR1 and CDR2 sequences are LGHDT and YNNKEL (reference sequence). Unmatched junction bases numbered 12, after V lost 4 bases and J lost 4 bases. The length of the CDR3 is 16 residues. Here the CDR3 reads CASSRYTGERSTEAFF. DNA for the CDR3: TGTGCCAGCAGCCGTTACACAGGGGAGAGAAGCACTGAAGCTTTCTTT.

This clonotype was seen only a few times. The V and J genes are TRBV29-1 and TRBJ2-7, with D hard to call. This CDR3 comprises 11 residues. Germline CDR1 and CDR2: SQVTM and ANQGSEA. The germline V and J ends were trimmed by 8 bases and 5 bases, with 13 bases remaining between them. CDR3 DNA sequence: TGCAGCAGGTTCCCCCCGGACGAGCAGTACTTC. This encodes CSRFPPDEQYF.

CDR3 DNA: TGTGCCAGCAGCTTAGATAGGGGGGGGTCGGAAAAACTGTTTTTT. The encoded protein is CASSLDRGGSEKLFF. The rearrangement uses TRBV11-2 and TRBJ1-4, with a possible D match to TRBD1 (6 bases). This CDR3 is 15 amino acids long. From germline, CDR1 is SGHAT and CDR2 FQNNGV. Trimming removed 0 bases at V and 8 bases at J, with 13 bases between.

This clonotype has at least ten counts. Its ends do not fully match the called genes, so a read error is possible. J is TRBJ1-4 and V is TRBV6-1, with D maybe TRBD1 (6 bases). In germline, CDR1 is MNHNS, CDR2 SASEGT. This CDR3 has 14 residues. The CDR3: CASRPLDHRENLFF. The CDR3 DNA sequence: TGTGCCAGCAGACCCCTTGACCACAGGGAAAATCTGTTTTTT.

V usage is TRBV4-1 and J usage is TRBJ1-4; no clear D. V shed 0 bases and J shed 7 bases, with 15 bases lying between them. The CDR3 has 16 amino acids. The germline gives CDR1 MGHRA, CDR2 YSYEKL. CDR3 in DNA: TGCGCCAGCAGCCAAGATAGGATCCTGAGTCGTGAAAAACTGTTTTTT. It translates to CASSQDRILSREKLFF.

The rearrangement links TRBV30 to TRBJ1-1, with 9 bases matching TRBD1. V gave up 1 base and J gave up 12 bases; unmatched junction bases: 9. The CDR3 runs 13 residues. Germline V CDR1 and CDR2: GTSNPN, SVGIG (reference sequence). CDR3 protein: CAWSGTGARRTFF. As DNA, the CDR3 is TGTGCCTGGAGTGGGACAGGGGCGCGAAGGACTTTCTTT.

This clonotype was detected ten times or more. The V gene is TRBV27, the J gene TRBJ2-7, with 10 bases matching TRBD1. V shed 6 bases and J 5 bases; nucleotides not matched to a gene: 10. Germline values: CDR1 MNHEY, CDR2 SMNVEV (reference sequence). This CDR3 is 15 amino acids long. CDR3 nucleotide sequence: TGTGCCAGCAGCTCCCTCGGGACAGGGGTACACGAGCAGTACTTC. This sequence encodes CASSSLGTGVHEQYF.

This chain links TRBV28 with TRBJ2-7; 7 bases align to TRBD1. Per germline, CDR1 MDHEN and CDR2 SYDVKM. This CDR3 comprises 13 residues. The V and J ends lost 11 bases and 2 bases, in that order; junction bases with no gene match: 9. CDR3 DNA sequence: TGTGCCTGCCGGAACAGGGGCCCCTACGAGCAGTACTTC. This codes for CACRNRGPYEQYF. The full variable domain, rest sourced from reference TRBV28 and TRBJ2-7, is DVKVTQSSRYLVKRTGEKVFLECVQDMDHENMFWYRQDPGLGLRLIYFSYDVKMKEKGDIPEGYSVSREKKERFSLILESASTNQTSMYLCACRNRGPYEQYFGPGTRLTVT.

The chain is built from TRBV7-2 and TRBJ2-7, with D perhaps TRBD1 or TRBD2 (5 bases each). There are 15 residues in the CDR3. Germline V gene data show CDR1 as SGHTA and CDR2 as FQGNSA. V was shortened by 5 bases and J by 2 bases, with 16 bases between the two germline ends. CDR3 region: CASSLPGATTYEQYF. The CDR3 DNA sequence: TGTGCCAGCAGCCTCCCCGGGGCGACTACCTACGAGCAGTACTTC.

DNA of the CDR3: TGCAGTGCTAGAGATCGGACAGGGATCCATAATTCACCCCTCCACTTT. This gives the protein CSARDRTGIHNSPLHF. The gene calls are TRBV20-1 and TRBJ1-6, with 8 nucleotides matching TRBD1. This CDR3 has 16 amino acids. V shed 0 bases, J shed 5 bases, and the junction held 6 bases outside the gene matches. Germline loops: CDR1 DFQATT, CDR2 SNEGSKA (reference sequence).

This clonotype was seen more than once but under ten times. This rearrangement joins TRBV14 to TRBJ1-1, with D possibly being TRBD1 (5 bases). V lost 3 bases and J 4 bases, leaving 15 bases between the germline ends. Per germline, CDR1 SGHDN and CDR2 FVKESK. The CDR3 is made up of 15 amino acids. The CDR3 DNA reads TGTGCCAGCAGCCACGATACGGGGGGTAGCACTGAAGCTTTCTTT. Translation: CASSHDTGGSTEAFF. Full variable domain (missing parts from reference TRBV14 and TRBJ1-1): EAGVTQFPSHSVIEKGQTVTLRCDPISGHDNLYWYRRVMGKEIKFLLHFVKESKQDESGMPNNRFLAERTGGTYSTLKVQPAELEDSGVYFCASSHDTGGSTEAFFGQGTRLTVV.

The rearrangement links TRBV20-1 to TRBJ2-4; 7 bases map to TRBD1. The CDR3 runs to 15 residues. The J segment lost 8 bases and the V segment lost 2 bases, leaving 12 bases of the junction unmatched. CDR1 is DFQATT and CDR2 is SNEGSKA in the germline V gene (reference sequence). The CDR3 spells CSARSGRGGAYIQYF. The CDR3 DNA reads TGCAGTGCTAGATCCGGGCGAGGGGGCGCTTACATTCAGTACTTC.

CDR3 nucleotides: TGTGCCAGCAGCGTCGACCTGAGGAACATTCAGTACTTC. Protein product: CASSVDLRNIQYF. V is TRBV7-2 and J is TRBJ2-4; D remains unclear. The CDR3 loop spans 13 amino acids. Germline CDR1 reads SGHTA; CDR2 reads FQGNSA. V was pared by 5 bases and J by 7 bases, with 12 bases between.

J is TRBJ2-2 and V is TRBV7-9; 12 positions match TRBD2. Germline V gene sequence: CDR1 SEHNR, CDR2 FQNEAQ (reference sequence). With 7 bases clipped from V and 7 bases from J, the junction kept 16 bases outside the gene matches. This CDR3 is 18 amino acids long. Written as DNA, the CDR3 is TGTGCCAGCAAACCGGACACCATGACTAGCGGGAGAGGCGGGGAGCTGTTTTTT. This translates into CASKPDTMTSGRGGELFF.

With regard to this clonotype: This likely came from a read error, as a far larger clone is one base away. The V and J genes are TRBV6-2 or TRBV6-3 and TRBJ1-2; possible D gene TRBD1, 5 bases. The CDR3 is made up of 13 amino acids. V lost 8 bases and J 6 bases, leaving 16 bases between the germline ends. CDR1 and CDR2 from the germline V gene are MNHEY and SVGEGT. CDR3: CASGTDGYHGYTF. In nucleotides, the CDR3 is TGTGCCAGCGGGACTGACGGGTACCATGGCTACACCTTC.

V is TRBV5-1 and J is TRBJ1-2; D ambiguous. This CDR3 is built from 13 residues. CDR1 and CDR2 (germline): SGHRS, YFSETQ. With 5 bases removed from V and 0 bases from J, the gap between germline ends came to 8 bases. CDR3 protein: CASRRDANYGYTF. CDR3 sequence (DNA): TGCGCCAGCAGAAGGGATGCTAACTATGGCTACACCTTC.